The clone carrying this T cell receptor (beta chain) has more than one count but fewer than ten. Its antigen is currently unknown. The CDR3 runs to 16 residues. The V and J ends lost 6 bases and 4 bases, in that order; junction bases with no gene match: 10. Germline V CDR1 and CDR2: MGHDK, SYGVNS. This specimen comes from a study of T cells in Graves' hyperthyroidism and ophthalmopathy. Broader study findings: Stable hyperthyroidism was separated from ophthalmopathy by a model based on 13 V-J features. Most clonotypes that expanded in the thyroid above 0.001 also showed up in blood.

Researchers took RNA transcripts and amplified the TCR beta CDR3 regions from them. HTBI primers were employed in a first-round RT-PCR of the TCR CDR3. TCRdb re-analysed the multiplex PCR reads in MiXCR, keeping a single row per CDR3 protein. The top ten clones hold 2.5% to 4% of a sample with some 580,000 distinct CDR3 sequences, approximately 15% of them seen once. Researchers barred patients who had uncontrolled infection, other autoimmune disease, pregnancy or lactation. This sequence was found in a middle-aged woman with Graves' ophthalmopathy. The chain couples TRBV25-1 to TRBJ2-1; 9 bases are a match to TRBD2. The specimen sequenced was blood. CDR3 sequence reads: CASSPLGLAGYNEQFF. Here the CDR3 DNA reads TGTGCCAGCAGCCCCCTGGGGCTAGCGGGATACAATGAGCAGTTCTTC.